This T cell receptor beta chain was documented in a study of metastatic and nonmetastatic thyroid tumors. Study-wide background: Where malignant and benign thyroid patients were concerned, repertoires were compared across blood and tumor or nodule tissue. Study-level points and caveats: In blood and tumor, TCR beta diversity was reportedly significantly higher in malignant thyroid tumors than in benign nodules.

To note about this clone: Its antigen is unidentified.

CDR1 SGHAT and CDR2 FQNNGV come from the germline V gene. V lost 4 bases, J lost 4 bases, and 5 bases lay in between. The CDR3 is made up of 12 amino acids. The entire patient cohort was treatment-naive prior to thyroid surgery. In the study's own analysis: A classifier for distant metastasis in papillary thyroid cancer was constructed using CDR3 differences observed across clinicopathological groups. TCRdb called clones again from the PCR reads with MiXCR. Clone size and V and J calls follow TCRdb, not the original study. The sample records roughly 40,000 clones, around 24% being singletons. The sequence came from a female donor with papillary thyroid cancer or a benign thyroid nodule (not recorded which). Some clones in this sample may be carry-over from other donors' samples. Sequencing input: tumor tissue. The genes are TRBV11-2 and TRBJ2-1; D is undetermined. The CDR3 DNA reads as TGTGCCAGCAGCTATTCTTACAATGAGCAGTTCTTC. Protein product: CASSYSYNEQFF.